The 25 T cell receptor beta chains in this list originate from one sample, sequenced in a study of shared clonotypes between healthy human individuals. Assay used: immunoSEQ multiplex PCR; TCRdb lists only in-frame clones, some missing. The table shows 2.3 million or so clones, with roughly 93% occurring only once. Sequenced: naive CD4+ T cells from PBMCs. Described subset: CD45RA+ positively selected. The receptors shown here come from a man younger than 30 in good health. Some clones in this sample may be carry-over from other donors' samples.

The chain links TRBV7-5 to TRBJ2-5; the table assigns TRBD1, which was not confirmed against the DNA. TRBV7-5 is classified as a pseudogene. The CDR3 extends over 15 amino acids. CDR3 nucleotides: TGTGCCATTCGACCATTGGGACACAGCCAAGAGACCCAGTACTTC. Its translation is CAIRPLGHSQETQYF.

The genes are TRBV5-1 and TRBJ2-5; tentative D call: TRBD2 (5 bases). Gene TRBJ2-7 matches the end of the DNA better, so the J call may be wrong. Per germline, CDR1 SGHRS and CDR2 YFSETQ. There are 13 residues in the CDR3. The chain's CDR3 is CASSLGLPYEQYF. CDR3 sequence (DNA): TGCGCCAGCAGCTTAGGACTTCCATACGAGCAGTACTTC.

As DNA, the CDR3 is TGTGCCAGCAGCCAGTTCCGGGGGCGGGATGGGACTGAAGCTTTCTTT. Its protein product is CASSQFRGRDGTEAFF. V gene TRBV28 combines with J gene TRBJ1-1; tentatively, D is TRBD1 (6 bases). The CDR3 contains 16 residues. V lost 6 bases, J lost 5 bases, and 22 bases lay in between. CDR1 and CDR2 (germline): MDHEN, SYDVKM. Drawing the rest from reference TRBV28 and TRBJ1-1, the complete variable domain is DVKVTQSSRYLVKRTGEKVFLECVQDMDHENMFWYRQDPGLGLRLIYFSYDVKMKEKGDIPEGYSVSREKKERFSLILESASTNQTSMYLCASSQFRGRDGTEAFFGQGTRLTVV.

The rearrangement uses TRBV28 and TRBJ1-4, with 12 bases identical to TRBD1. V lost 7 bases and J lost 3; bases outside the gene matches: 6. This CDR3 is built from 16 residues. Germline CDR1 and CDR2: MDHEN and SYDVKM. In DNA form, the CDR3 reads TGTGCCAGCACCCTGGGACAGGGGGCCGCTAATGAAAAACTGTTTTTT. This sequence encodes CASTLGQGAANEKLFF. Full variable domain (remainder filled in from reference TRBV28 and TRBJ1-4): DVKVTQSSRYLVKRTGEKVFLECVQDMDHENMFWYRQDPGLGLRLIYFSYDVKMKEKGDIPEGYSVSREKKERFSLILESASTNQTSMYLCASTLGQGAANEKLFFGSGTQLSVL.

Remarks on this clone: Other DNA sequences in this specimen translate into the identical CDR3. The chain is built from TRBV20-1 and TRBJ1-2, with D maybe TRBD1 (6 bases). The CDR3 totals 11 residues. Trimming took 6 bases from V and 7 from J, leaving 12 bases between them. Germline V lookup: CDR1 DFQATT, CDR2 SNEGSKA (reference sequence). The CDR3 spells CSAAGGSGYTF. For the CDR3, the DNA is TGCAGTGCGGCGGGGGGCTCTGGCTACACCTTC.

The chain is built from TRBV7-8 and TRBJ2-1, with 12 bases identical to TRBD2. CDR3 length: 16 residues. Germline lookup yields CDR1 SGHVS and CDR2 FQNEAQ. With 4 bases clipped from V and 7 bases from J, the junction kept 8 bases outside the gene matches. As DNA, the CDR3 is TGTGCCAGCAGCTCCCGGCTAGCGGGAGGGTGGAATGAGCAGTTCTTC. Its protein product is CASSSRLAGGWNEQFF. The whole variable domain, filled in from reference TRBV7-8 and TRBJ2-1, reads GAGVSQSPRYKVAKRGQDVALRCDPISGHVSLFWYQQALGQGPEFLTYFQNEAQLDKSGLPSDRFFAERPEGSVSTLKIQRTQQEDSAVYLCASSSRLAGGWNEQFFGPGTRLTVL.

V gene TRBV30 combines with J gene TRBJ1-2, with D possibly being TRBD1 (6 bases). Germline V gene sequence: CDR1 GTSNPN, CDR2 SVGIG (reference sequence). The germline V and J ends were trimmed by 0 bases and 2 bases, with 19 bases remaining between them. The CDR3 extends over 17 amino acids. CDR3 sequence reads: CAWSVSRGGVWNYGYTF. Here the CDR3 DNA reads TGTGCCTGGAGTGTAAGCAGGGGTGGGGTATGGAACTATGGCTACACCTTC.

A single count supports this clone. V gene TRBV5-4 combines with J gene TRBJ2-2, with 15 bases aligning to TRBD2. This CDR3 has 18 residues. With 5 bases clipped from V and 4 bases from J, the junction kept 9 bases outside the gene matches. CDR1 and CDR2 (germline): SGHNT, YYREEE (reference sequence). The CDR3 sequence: CASRAGTSGRLSTGELFF. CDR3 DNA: TGTGCCAGCAGGGCCGGGACTAGCGGGAGGTTAAGCACCGGGGAGCTGTTTTTT.

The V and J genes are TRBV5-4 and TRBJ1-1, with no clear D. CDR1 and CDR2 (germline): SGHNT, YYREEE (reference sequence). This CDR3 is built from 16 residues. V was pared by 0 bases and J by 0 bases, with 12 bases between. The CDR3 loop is CASSLEAHLMNTEAFF. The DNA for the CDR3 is TGTGCCAGCAGCTTGGAGGCGCATCTCATGAACACTGAAGCTTTCTTT.

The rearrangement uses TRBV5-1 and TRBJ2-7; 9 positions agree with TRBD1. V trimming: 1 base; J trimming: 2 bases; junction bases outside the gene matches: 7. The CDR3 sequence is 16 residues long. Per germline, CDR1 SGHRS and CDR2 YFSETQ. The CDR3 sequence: CASSLHRGREAYEQYF. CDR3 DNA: TGCGCCAGCAGCTTGCACAGGGGGCGCGAGGCCTACGAGCAGTACTTC. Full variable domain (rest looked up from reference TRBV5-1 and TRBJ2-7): KAGVTQTPRYLIKTRGQQVTLSCSPISGHRSVSWYQQTPGQGLQFLFEYFSETQRNKGNFPGRFSGRQFSNSRSEMNVSTLELGDSALYLCASSLHRGREAYEQYFGPGTRLTVT.

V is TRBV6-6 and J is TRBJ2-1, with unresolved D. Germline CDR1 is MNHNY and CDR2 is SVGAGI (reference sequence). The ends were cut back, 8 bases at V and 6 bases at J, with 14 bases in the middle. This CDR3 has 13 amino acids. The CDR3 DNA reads TGTGCCAGCGCGGACCAGATCGGCAATGAGCAGTTCTTC. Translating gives CASADQIGNEQFF.

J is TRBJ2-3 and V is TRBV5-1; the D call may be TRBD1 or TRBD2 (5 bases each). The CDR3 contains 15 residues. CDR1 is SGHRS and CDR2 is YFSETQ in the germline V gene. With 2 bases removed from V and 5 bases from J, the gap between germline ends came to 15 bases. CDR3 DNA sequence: TGCGCCAGCAGCTTTTCCGGGACCCAAGGAGATACGCAGTATTTT. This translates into CASSFSGTQGDTQYF.

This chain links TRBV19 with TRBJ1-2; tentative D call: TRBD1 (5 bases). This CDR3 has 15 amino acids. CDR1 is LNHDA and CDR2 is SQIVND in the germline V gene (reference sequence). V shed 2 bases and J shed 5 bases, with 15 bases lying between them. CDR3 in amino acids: CASSIIDGREYGYTF. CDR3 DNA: TGTGCCAGTAGTATAATAGACGGCAGGGAGTATGGCTACACCTTC.

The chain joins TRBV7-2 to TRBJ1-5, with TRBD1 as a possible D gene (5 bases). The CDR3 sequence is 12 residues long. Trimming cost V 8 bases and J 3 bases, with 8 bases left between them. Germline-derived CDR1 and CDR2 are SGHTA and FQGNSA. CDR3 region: CASGRDNQPQHF. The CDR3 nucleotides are TGTGCCAGCGGCAGGGACAATCAGCCCCAGCATTTT.

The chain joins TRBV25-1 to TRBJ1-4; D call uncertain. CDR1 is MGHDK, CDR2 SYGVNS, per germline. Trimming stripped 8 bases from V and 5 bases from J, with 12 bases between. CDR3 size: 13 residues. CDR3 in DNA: TGTGCCAGCCACCAGGCGGAAAATGAAAAACTGTTTTTT. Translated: CASHQAENEKLFF.

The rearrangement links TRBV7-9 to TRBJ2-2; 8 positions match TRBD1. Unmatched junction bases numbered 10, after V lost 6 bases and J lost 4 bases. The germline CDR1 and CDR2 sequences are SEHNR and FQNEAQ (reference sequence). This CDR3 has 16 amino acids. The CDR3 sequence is CASRGRTGMSTGELFF. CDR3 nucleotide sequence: TGTGCCAGCAGGGGACGGACAGGGATGAGCACCGGGGAGCTGTTTTTT.

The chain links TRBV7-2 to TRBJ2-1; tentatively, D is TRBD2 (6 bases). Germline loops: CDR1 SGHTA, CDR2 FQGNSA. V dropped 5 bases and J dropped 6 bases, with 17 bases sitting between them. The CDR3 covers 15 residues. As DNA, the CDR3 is TGTGCCAGCAGCCCCGGCCGAGTGGGACTCAATGAGCAGTTCTTC. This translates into CASSPGRVGLNEQFF.

CDR3 in amino acids: CASSYGQATYNEQFF. For the CDR3, the DNA is TGTGCCAGCAGCTACGGACAGGCGACCTACAATGAGCAGTTCTTC. This chain joins TRBV7-3 and TRBJ2-1, with 7 bases that match TRBD1. The V gene end was trimmed by 4 bases and the J gene end by 2 bases; junction bases not matched to a gene: 5. The CDR3 is 15 amino acids. Looked up from germline, CDR1 is SGHTA and CDR2 is FQGTGA.

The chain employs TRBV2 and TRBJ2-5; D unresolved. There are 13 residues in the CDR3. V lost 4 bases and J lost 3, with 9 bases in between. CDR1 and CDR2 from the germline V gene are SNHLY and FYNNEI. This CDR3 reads CASSGLAKETQYF. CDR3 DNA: TGTGCCAGCAGTGGGTTGGCAAAAGAGACCCAGTACTTC.

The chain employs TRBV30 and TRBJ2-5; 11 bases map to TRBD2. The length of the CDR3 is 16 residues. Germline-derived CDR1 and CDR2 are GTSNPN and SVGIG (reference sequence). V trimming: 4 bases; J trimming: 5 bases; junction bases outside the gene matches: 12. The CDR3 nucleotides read TGTGCCTGGAACTCCGGGACTAGCGGACCAGGGGAGACCCAGTACTTC. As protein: CAWNSGTSGPGETQYF.

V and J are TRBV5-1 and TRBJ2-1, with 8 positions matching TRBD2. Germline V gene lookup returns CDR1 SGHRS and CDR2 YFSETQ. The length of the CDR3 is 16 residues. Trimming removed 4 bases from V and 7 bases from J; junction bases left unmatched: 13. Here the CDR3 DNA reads TGCGCCAGCAGCCCGCCTCTGACTAGCGAGGGTAATGAGCAGTTCTTC. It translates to CASSPPLTSEGNEQFF.

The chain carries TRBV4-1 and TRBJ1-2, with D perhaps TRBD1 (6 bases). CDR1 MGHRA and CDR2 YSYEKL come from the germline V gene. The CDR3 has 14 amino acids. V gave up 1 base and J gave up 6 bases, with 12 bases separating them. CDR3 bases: TGCGCCAGCAGCCAAGTCGCCAGGGGAGATGGCTACACCTTC. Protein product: CASSQVARGDGYTF.

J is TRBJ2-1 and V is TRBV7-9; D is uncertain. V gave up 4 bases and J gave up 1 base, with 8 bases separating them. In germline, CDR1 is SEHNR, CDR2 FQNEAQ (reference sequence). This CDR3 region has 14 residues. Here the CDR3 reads CASSSRGSYNEQFF. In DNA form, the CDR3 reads TGTGCCAGCAGCTCCCGTGGTTCCTACAATGAGCAGTTCTTC.

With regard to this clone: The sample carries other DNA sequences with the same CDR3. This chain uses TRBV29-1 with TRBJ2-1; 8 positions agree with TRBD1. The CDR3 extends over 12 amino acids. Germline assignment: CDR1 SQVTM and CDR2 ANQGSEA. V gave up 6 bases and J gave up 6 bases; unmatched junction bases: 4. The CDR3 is CSVGQGGNEQFF. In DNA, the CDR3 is TGCAGCGTCGGACAGGGTGGCAATGAGCAGTTCTTC.

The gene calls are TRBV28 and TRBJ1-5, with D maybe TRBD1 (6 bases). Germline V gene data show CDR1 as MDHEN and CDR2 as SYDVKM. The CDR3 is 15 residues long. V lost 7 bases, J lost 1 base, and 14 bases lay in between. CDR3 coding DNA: TGTGCCAGCATTACCCGGGGACAAAGCAATCAGCCCCAGCATTTT. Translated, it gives CASITRGQSNQPQHF.